Included here is one T cell receptor (beta chain) sequence, with context. The data belong to a study of PD-1 blockade in mismatch repair-deficient tumors. The ends were cut back, 0 bases at V and 3 bases at J, with 7 bases in the middle. The length of the CDR3 is 14 residues. Germline assignment: CDR1 SGHVS and CDR2 FNYEAQ. Profiling relied on immunoSEQ multiplex PCR, and the TCRdb table lists in-frame clones only, not all of them. This table holds roughly 130,000 clones, about 88% found once. This sequence joins TRBV7-6 and TRBJ2-3; D remains ambiguous. The sequence was collected from an adult with mismatch repair-deficient cancer. Source: peripheral blood, taken about 17 months after starting pembrolizumab. The CDR3 nucleotides read TGTGCCAGCAGCTTAGCCGGCCTGACAGATACGCAGTATTTT. Its translation: CASSLAGLTDTQYF.